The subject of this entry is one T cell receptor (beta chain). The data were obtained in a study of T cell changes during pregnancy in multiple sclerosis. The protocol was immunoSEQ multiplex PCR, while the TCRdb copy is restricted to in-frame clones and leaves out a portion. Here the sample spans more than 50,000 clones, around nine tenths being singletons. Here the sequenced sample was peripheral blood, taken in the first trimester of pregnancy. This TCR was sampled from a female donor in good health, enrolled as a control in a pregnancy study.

CDR3: CASSSGRVRGAFF. CDR3 nucleotide sequence: TGTGCCAGCAGCTCCGGCAGAGTGAGGGGGGCTTTCTTT. J is TRBJ1-1 and V is TRBV5-6, with a tentative D call TRBD1 (6 bases). Germline CDR1 reads SGHDT; CDR2 reads YYEEEE. Trimming removed 3 bases from V and 11 bases from J, with 17 bases in between. This CDR3 has 13 residues.